A selection of T cell receptor beta chains follows, all from one sample in a study of blood T cell repertoires in COVID-19. Profiled with immunoSEQ multiplex PCR; TCRdb holds only in-frame clones, not every one. The table lists about 180,000 clones, about 81% of them singletons, with approximately 12% in the top ten. Material for sequencing was peripheral blood. The receptors stem from a woman aged 80 or older with COVID-19, enrolled during active disease. Each CDR3 is given without its conserved first and last residue.

v_call	j_call	cdr3_aa
TRBV19	TRBJ2-1	ASSRGGGGIEQF
TRBV21-1	TRBJ2-1	ASSKDRECLGNEQF
TRBV27	TRBJ1-2	ASSPRTGRGYT
TRBV5-6	TRBJ2-7	ASSLQGYEQY
TRBV5-4	TRBJ1-2	ASSLQGAKYGYT
TRBV28	TRBJ2-7	ASSPRPPLEQY
TRBV28	TRBJ2-2	ASSLTGGSGELF
TRBV5-1	TRBJ2-3	ASSSVATDTQY
TRBV15	TRBJ1-3	ATSPGLTNTIY
TRBV7-8	TRBJ1-2	ASSLSGTGEGYT
TRBV5-4	TRBJ1-2	ASSLTGDGKGYT
TRBV28	TRBJ2-5	ASSFDGKGPQETQY
TRBV6-1	TRBJ2-7	ASSDSPGTALPYEQY
TRBV5-1	TRBJ1-6	ASSLVGVNSPLH
TRBV7-7	TRBJ2-3	ASSLDAGTDTQY
TRBV7-9	TRBJ1-2	ASSLGGSHSTYGYT
TRBV2	TRBJ2-3	ASSEDRGYTDTQY
TRBV11-3	TRBJ2-3	ASSPGLAGGSRY
TRBV9	TRBJ2-1	ASSVGGISYNEQF
TRBV16	TRBJ2-7	ASSLLRGPYEQY
TRBV2	TRBJ2-2	ASSGTSRTYPGELF
TRBV7-7	TRBJ2-7	ASSLSGSHEQY
TRBV10-3	TRBJ1-2	AIRTGDNYGYT
TRBV6-6	TRBJ2-1	ASNLQAGAYNEQF
TRBV27	TRBJ2-3	ASSLFQGGPDTQY
TRBV30	TRBJ2-1	AWSSPGRGVYNEQF
TRBV2	TRBJ1-2	ASSETSDSGPPYGYT
TRBV12-3/TRBV12-4	TRBJ2-2	ASSLFPVGELF
TRBV11-3	TRBJ2-3	ASSFMDTQY
TRBV28	TRBJ2-2	ASSQQAVGELF
TRBV4-3	TRBJ1-3	ASSQDPTGSSGNTIY
TRBV7-2	TRBJ2-2	ASSFGGASNTGELF
TRBV7-2	TRBJ2-2	ASSFTSYTGELF
TRBV6-5	TRBJ1-1	ASSPGVTAEAF
TRBV12-3/TRBV12-4	TRBJ2-7	ASSPLPRSEQY
TRBV19	TRBJ2-3	ASSILAGETDTQY
TRBV29-1	TRBJ2-1	SVGLAGASSYNEQF
TRBV7-6	TRBJ2-7	ASSLAPGQLYEQY
TRBV10-2	TRBJ2-2	ASSKGQGNTGELF
TRBV14	TRBJ2-1	ASSQEFPSGLAGGILSYNEQF
TRBV11-3	TRBJ2-7	ASSLGPSSYEQY
TRBV6-5	TRBJ2-1	ASSRQTHSYNEQF
TRBV20-1	TRBJ2-7	SARGDNEQY
TRBV15	TRBJ2-3	ATSRDPDTFDTQY
TRBV29-1	TRBJ1-4	SVSGEGMEKLF
TRBV3-1/TRBV3-2	TRBJ2-1	ASRSAGGPFKGYNEQF
TRBV2	TRBJ1-6	ASRDRGLGNSPLH
TRBV12-3/TRBV12-4	TRBJ2-1	ASKWDYPNEQF
TRBV11-3	TRBJ1-2	ASSQGQGNYGYT
TRBV9	TRBJ1-2	ASSVGRRGVNYGYT